This TCR beta chain appears in the sequencing data of a study of blood T cell repertoires in COVID-19. As handled by the study authors: Counts of nucleated cells, estimated from reference gene primer amplification, were obtained. The method was immunoSEQ multiplex PCR; TCRdb's version includes in-frame clones alone and lacks a portion of them. From that table come the V and J calls and clone size; the DNA was used to work out D and trimming. Of 160,000 or so clones in the sample, roughly 74% are singletons; the top ten hold about 15%. V lost 5 bases, J lost 4 bases, and 17 bases stayed unmatched. The length of the CDR3 is 17 residues. CDR1 and CDR2 (germline): MNHEY, SMNVEV (reference sequence).

The sample comprised peripheral blood. The receptor was derived from an elderly woman with acute or convalescent COVID-19. This chain joins TRBV27 and TRBJ2-7; 7 positions agree with TRBD2. CDR3 amino acids: CASSPKTPGLPPYEQYF. The DNA for the CDR3 is TGTGCCAGCAGTCCCAAGACACCGGGACTACCTCCTTACGAGCAGTACTTC.